This TCR beta chain is drawn from a study of a mutant IDH1 vaccine in newly diagnosed glioma. Here immunoSEQ multiplex PCR was the method, and the copy in TCRdb shows in-frame clones only, minus some. The sample yields about 52,000 clones, 90% to 95% seen once. Time point defined: week 11, during vaccination. A single vaccine dose contained 300 ug of mutant IDH1 20-mer peptide, and topical imiquimod was used with it. Germline CDR1 reads SGDLS; CDR2 reads YYNGEE. Trimming removed 2 bases at V and 0 bases at J, with 9 bases between. This CDR3 has 16 residues. This clone came up a few times. Antigen unknown.

The chain recombines TRBV9 with TRBJ2-6; D is possibly TRBD1 (6 bases). The sample here was PBMCs, taken from a glioma patient whose treatment included an IDH1 peptide vaccine. The sequence was collected from a middle-aged man with glioma. The CDR3 loop reads CASSVSTGSGANVLTF. In DNA, the CDR3 is TGTGCCAGCAGCGTCTCGACAGGCTCTGGGGCCAACGTCCTGACTTTC.